The clone carrying this T cell receptor (beta chain) was seen many times. Its antigen remains unknown. Trimming removed 0 bases from V and 5 bases from J, with 14 bases in between. CDR1 SGHRS and CDR2 YFSETQ come from the germline V gene. The CDR3 is 15 amino acids. Via MiXCR, TCRdb re-called the 5' RACE reads, giving one row per CDR3 protein. The sample shows 55,000 to 70,000 distinct CDR3 sequences, around 4.8% of them seen only once. The data stem from a study of neurological immune-mediated disorders. The study, taken as a whole, reports: On phylogenetic grouping, the repertoires of 18 of 34 multiple sclerosis patients fell within one related-CDR3 cluster, constituting a possible signature.

This rearrangement joins TRBV5-1 to TRBJ2-5, with D possibly TRBD2 on 5 matching bases. The sequence came from a woman aged 50 to 60 with multiple sclerosis. The sample taken for sequencing was PBMCs. Here the CDR3 DNA reads TGCGCCAGCAGCTTGGTATCCCCGACGGGGGAGACCCAGTACTTC. Residues: CASSLVSPTGETQYF.